A single sample gave rise to the 3 T cell receptor beta chains below, sequenced in a study of blood T cell repertoires in COVID-19. The method was immunoSEQ multiplex PCR; TCRdb's version includes in-frame clones alone and lacks a portion of them. Of about 240,000 clones in the sample, 80% to 90% were seen once. Sequencing was performed on PBMCs or T cells enriched from blood (not recorded which). Every receptor here comes from a woman in her 30s with acute COVID-19.

J is TRBJ1-5 and V is TRBV19; no clear D gene. This CDR3 is 17 amino acids long. The germline V gene encodes CDR1 LNHDA and CDR2 SQIVND (reference sequence). Trimming took 7 bases from V and 0 from J, leaving 19 bases between them. The CDR3 nucleotides read TGTGCCAGTAAAGGTGAGGCGGCAGTCTATAGCAATCAGCCCCAGCATTTT. Translated: CASKGEAAVYSNQPQHF.

This chain links TRBV18 with TRBJ1-1, with 7 bases lining up with TRBD1. V lost 5 bases, J lost 8 bases, and 14 bases stayed unmatched. Germline V lookup: CDR1 KGHSH, CDR2 LQKENI. CDR3 length: 15 amino acids. The CDR3 nucleotides are TGTGCCAGCTCAAGAAGACAGGGTGATACTGCAGAAGCTTTCTTT. Protein: CASSRRQGDTAEAFF. The complete variable domain, with remaining parts taken from reference TRBV18 and TRBJ1-1, reads NAGVMQNPRHLVRRRGQEARLRCSPMKGHSHVYWYRQLPEEGLKFMVYLQKENIIDESGMPKERFSAEFPKEGPSILRIQQVVRGDSAAYFCASSRRQGDTAEAFFGQGTRLTVV.

This chain joins TRBV10-3 and TRBJ1-3; 12 bases map to TRBD1. Germline CDR1 ENHRY, CDR2 SYGVKD. Losses at the gene ends were 10 bases for V and 2 bases for J; bases not matched to a gene: 9. This CDR3 region has 16 residues. This CDR3 is CATLPGQGATGNTIYF. In DNA form, the CDR3 reads TGTGCCACCCTTCCGGGACAGGGGGCTACTGGAAACACCATATATTTT.